Following are 5 T cell receptor beta chains from one sample sequenced in a study of blood T cells in healthy people across ages. A sample-barcoded 5' primer and a J-beta primer mix were used in a second PCR of roughly 7 to 12 cycles. Using its own MiXCR run on the 5' RACE reads, TCRdb lists one record per CDR3 protein. The data contain hundreds of thousands of distinct CDR3 sequences, more than 40% of them seen just once; the ten biggest clones take up less than 25%. Material for sequencing was blood. Receptors originate from a woman in her fifties or sixties in good health.

This clonotype was counted only a few times. The V gene is TRBV7-9, the J gene TRBJ1-1, with D maybe TRBD1 (5 bases). Trimming took off 5 bases at V and 2 bases at J, with 12 bases between the two ends. Germline CDR1 and CDR2: SEHNR and FQNEAQ (reference sequence). CDR3 length: 14 residues. The CDR3 DNA follows: TGTGCCAGCAGCAAAGACAGAATAAACACTGAAGCTTTCTTT. Translated: CASSKDRINTEAFF.

This sequence joins TRBV6-1 and TRBJ2-5, with 11 positions matching TRBD1. Germline assignment: CDR1 MNHNS and CDR2 SASEGT. With 5 bases clipped from V and 5 bases from J, the junction kept 19 bases outside the gene matches. The CDR3 extends over 19 amino acids. This chain's CDR3 is CASSPYPPGQGGLGETQYF. CDR3 DNA sequence: TGTGCCAGCAGTCCCTACCCTCCGGGACAGGGGGGTCTCGGTGAGACCCAGTACTTC.

This chain joins TRBV3-1 and TRBJ2-2; D not resolved. The CDR3 has 16 amino acids. The germline gives CDR1 LGHDT, CDR2 YNNKEL (reference sequence). The germline V and J ends were trimmed by 2 bases and 6 bases, with 16 bases remaining between them. The CDR3 DNA sequence: TGTGCCAGCAGCCAATGGGCAGGTCGTCAGGCCGGGGAGCTGTTTTTT. Translated, it gives CASSQWAGRQAGELFF. Variable domain in full (rest from reference TRBV3-1 and TRBJ2-2): DTAVSQTPKYLVTQMGNDKSIKCEQNLGHDTMYWYKQDSKKFLKIMFSYNNKELIINETVPNRFSPKSPDKAHLNLHINSLELGDSAVYFCASSQWAGRQAGELFFGEGSRLTVL.

This clonotype was counted only a few times. The chain links TRBV12-3 or TRBV12-4 to TRBJ2-1; 9 nucleotides agree with TRBD1. Germline trimming cut 3 bases from V and 7 bases from J; bases unmatched to any gene: 7. The CDR3 consists of 15 residues. The DNA of the CDR3 is TGTGCCAGCAGTTTGAACAGGGGGCGCTTTAATGAGCAGTTCTTC. It is translated as CASSLNRGRFNEQFF.

The chain couples TRBV30 to TRBJ2-3; D remains ambiguous. The length of the CDR3 is 12 residues. CDR1 is GTSNPN and CDR2 is SVGIG in the germline V gene (reference sequence). V was pared by 0 bases and J by 6 bases, with 7 bases between. The CDR3 nucleotides read TGTGCCTGGAGTGTAAGGGCGGATACGCAGTATTTT. Protein product: CAWSVRADTQYF.